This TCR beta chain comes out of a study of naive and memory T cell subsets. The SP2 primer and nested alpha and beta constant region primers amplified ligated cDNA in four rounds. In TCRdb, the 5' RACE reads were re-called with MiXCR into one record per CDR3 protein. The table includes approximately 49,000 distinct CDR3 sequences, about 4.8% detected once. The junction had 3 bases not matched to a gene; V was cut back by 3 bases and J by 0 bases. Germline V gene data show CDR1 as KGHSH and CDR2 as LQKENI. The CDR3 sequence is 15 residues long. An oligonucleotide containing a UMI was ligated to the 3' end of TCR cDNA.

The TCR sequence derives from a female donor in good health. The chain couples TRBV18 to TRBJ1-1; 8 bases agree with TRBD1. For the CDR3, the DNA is TGTGCCAGCTCACCGACGACAGGGGTGAACACTGAAGCTTTCTTT. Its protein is CASSPTTGVNTEAFF.